Shown below are 9 T cell receptor beta chains from a single sample sequenced in a study of CD8+CD57+ T cells in acquired aplastic anemia. Genomic DNA, the template, was used for profiling of the TCR beta VDJ and CDR3. TCRdb fed the reads into MiXCR, producing one record per CDR3 protein. The sample has approximately 270,000 distinct CDR3 sequences, 56% seen once; the top ten hold around 8%. Sequenced input: sorted CD4+, CD8+, or CD8+CD57+ T cells (not recorded which) from PBMCs. The source of these receptors is a human donor with severe aplastic anemia or a healthy control (not recorded which).

The V call is TRBV5-4, the J call TRBJ1-6; TRBD1 matches 9 bases. The V segment lost 3 bases and the J segment 9 bases; nucleotides outside the gene matches: 10. The length of the CDR3 is 16 residues. The germline V gene has CDR1 SGHNT and CDR2 YYREEE (reference sequence). In DNA form, the CDR3 reads TGTGCCAGCAGCTCGGGACAGGGACCGTTTCCTTCACCCCTCCACTTT. It translates to CASSSGQGPFPSPLHF.

This chain uses TRBV11-2 with TRBJ1-6; D remains ambiguous. Trimming pared 2 bases from V and 13 bases from J, leaving 12 bases between. CDR1 is SGHAT, CDR2 FQNNGV, per germline. This CDR3 spans 13 amino acids. The CDR3 sequence: CASSLSGIDPLHF. CDR3 nucleotide sequence: TGTGCCAGCAGCTTATCCGGGATCGACCCCCTCCACTTT.

The CDR3: CASSVTGGGAGGYTF. The DNA for the CDR3 is TGTGCCAGCAGCGTAACGGGCGGGGGCGCTGGGGGCTACACCTTC. The chain is built from TRBV4-2 and TRBJ1-2; D is perhaps TRBD1 (6 bases). The V gene's germline CDR1 is LGHNA and CDR2 YNFKEQ. V lost 5 bases to trimming and J lost 8 bases, with 21 bases between them. The CDR3 sequence is 15 residues long.

The chain is built from TRBV6-1 and TRBJ1-6; D gene ambiguous. V was pared by 6 bases and J by 8 bases, with 8 bases between. CDR1 and CDR2 from the germline V gene are MNHNS and SASEGT. This CDR3 spans 12 amino acids. CDR3 in amino acids: CASRTTHSPLHF. The DNA for the CDR3 is TGTGCCAGCAGGACAACGCATTCACCCCTCCACTTT.

The chain joins TRBV15 to TRBJ2-7; a weak D match, TRBD1 (6 bases). Germline CDR1 LNHNV, CDR2 YYDKDF (reference sequence). The CDR3 loop spans 15 amino acids. Trimming pared 0 bases from V and 3 bases from J, leaving 12 bases between. DNA for the CDR3: TGTGCCACCAGCAGAGATCCCGGGACAAGCTACGAGCAGTACTTC. Translated, it gives CATSRDPGTSYEQYF.

Regarding this clonotype: Relative to the germline gene, one junction end is altered; a read error may explain this. The chain combines TRBV7-9 with TRBJ2-3, with no clear D. This CDR3 has 16 amino acids. CDR1 SEHNR and CDR2 FQNEAQ come from the germline V gene (reference sequence). The CDR3: CACSPKASTSTDTQYF. The CDR3 DNA is TGTGCCTGCAGCCCAAAGGCCTCCACTAGCACAGATACGCAGTATTTT. The full variable domain, rest sourced from reference TRBV7-9 and TRBJ2-3, is DTGVSQNPRHKITKRGQNVTFRCDPISEHNRLYWYRQTLGQGPEFLTYFQNEAQLEKSRLLSDRFSAERPKGSFSTLEIQRTEQGDSAMYLCACSPKASTSTDTQYFGPGTRLTVL.

This clonotype was picked up a small number of times. V and J are TRBV20-1 and TRBJ1-1; D is unresolved. Germline V lookup: CDR1 DFQATT, CDR2 SNEGSKA (reference sequence). V was clipped by 5 bases and J by 5 bases, with 15 bases between them. CDR3 length: 13 residues. The CDR3 spells CSAPDRMGTEAFF. The CDR3 DNA reads TGCAGTGCTCCCGACCGGATGGGGACTGAAGCTTTCTTT.

CDR3 sequence (DNA): TGTGCCAGCAGCAGTAACAGCTATGGCTACACCTTC. Protein sequence: CASSSNSYGYTF. The J gene is TRBJ1-2, the V gene TRBV7-2; the D is unclear. The CDR3 contains 12 residues. CDR1 is SGHTA, CDR2 FQGNSA, per germline. Deletions cut 5 bases from V and 4 bases from J, with 8 bases between.

This clonotype was recorded at least ten times. The chain recombines TRBV20-1 with TRBJ2-5, with D possibly being TRBD2 (5 bases). The V end lost 0 bases, the J end lost 9 bases, and 17 bases lay between the germline ends. CDR1 is DFQATT and CDR2 is SNEGSKA in the germline V gene (reference sequence). The CDR3 spans 14 residues. CDR3 loop: CSARDRWTQRPQYF. CDR3 nucleotide sequence: TGCAGTGCTAGAGATCGGTGGACTCAAAGGCCCCAGTACTTC.